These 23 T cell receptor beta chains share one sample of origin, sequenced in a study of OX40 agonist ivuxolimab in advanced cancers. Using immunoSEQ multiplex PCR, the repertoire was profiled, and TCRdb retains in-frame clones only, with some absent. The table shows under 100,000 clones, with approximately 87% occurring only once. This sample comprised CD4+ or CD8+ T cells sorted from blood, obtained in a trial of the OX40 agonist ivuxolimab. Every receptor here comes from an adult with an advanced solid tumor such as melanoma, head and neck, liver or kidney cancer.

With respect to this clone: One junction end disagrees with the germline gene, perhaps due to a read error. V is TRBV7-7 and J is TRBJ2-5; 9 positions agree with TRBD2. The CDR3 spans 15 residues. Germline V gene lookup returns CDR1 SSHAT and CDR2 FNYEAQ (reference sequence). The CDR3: CASSLGSGGQETQYF. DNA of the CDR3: TGTGCTAGCAGCTTAGGCAGCGGGGGGCAAGAGACCCAGTACTTC.

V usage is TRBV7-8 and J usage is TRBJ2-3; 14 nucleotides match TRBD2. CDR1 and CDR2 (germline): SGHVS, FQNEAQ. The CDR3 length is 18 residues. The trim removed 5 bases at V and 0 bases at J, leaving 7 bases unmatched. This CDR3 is CASSPGLAGGLSTDTQYF. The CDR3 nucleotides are TGTGCCAGCAGCCCCGGACTAGCGGGGGGCCTTAGCACAGATACGCAGTATTTT.

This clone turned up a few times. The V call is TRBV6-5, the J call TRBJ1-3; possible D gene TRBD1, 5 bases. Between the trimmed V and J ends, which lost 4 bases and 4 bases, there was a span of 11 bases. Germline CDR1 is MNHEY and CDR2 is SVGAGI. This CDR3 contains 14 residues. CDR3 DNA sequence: TGTGCCAGCAGTTCCGGACAACTCGGAAACACCATATATTTT. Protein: CASSSGQLGNTIYF.

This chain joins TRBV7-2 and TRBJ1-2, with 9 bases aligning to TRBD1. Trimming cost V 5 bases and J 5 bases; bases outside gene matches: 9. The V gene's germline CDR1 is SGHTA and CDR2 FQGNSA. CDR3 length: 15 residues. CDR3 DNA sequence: TGTGCCAGCAGCGAGCAACCGGGACAGGGATATGGCTACACCTTC. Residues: CASSEQPGQGYGYTF.

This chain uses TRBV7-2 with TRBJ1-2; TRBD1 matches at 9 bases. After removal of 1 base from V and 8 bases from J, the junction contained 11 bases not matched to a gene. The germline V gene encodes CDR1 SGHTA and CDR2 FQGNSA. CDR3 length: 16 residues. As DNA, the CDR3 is TGTGCCAGCAGCTTAGGGTTTCGGGGACAGGGCTGGGGCTACACCTTC. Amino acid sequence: CASSLGFRGQGWGYTF.

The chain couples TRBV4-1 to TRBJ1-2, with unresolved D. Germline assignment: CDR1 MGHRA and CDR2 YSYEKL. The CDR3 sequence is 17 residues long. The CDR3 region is CARRRTEGKNLPYGYTF. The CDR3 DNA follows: TGCGCAAGACGACGCACGGAGGGAAAAAACCTGCCCTATGGCTACACCTTC.

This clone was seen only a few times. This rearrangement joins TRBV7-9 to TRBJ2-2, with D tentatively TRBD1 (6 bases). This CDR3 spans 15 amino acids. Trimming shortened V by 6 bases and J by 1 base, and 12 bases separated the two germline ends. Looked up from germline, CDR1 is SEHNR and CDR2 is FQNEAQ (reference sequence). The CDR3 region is CASRYGTLNTGELFF. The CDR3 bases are TGTGCCAGCAGGTACGGGACATTGAACACCGGGGAGCTGTTTTTT. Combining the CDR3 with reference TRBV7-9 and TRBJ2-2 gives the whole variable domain DTGVSQNPRHKITKRGQNVTFRCDPISEHNRLYWYRQTLGQGPEFLTYFQNEAQLEKSRLLSDRFSAERPKGSFSTLEIQRTEQGDSAMYLCASRYGTLNTGELFFGEGSRLTVL.

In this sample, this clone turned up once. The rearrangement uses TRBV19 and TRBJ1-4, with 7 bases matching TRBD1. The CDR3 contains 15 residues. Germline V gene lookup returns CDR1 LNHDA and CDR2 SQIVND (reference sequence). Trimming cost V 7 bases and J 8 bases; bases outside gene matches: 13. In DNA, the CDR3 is TGTGCCAGTACCGCGCCCCACAGGGGCGGGGAAAAACTGTTTTTT. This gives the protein CASTAPHRGGEKLFF.

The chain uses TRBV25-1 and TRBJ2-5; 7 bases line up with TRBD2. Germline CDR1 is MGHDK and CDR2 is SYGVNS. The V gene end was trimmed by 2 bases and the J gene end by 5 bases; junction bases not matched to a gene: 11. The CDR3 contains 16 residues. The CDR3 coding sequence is TGTGCCAGCAGTGAAGGGCAGCGGGGACCGAGGGAGACCCAGTACTTC. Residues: CASSEGQRGPRETQYF.

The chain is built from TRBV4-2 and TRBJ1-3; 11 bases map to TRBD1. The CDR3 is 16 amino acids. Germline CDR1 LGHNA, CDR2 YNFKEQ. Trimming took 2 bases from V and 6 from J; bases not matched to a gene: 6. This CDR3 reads CASSQQDRGLVNTIYF. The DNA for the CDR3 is TGTGCCAGCAGCCAACAGGACAGGGGGCTGGTAAACACCATATATTTT.

The CDR3 nucleotides read TGTGCCAGCATCTTTGGGGGTCCGAACACCGGGGAGCTGTTTTTT. Its translation: CASIFGGPNTGELFF. This chain uses TRBV21-1 with TRBJ2-2. TRBV21-1 is classified as a pseudogene. The CDR3 totals 15 residues.

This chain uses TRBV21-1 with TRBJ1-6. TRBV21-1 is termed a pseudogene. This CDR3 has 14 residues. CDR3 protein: CASSKGGPRSPLHF. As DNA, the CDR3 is TGTGCCAGCAGCAAAGGAGGTCCACGGTCACCCCTCCACTTT.

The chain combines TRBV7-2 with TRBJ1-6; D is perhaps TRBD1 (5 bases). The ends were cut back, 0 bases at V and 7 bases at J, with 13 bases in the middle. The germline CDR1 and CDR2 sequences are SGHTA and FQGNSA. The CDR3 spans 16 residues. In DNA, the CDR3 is TGTGCCAGCAGCTTAGCGTTCGGGGCAAAGAATTCACCCCTCCACTTT. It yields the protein CASSLAFGAKNSPLHF.

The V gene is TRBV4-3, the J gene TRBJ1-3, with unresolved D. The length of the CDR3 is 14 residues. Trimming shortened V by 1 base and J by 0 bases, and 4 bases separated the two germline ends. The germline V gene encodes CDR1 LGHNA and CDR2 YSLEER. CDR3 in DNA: TGCGCCAGCAGCCAAGGGGCCTCTGGAAACACCATATATTTT. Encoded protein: CASSQGASGNTIYF.

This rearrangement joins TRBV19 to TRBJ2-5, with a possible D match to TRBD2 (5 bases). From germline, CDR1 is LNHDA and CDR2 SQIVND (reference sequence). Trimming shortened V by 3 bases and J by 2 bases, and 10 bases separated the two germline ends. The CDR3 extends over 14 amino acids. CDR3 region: CASSIRRTQETQYF. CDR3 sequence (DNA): TGTGCCAGTAGTATCAGAAGGACTCAAGAGACCCAGTACTTC.

This CDR3 reads CAWRDLREKLFF. CDR3 sequence (DNA): TGTGCCTGGCGGGACTTACGGGAAAAACTGTTTTTT. This rearrangement joins TRBV30 to TRBJ1-4, with D possibly matching TRBD1 (5 bases). Per germline, CDR1 GTSNPN and CDR2 SVGIG (reference sequence). Between the trimmed V and J ends, which lost 5 bases and 8 bases, there was a span of 12 bases. The CDR3 is 12 amino acids.

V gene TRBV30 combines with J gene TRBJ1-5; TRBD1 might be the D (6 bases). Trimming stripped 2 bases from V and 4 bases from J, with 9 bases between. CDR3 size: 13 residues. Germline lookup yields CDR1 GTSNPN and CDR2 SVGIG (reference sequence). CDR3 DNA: TGTGCCTGGAGTAGACAGGCTAATCAGCCCCAGCATTTT. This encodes CAWSRQANQPQHF.

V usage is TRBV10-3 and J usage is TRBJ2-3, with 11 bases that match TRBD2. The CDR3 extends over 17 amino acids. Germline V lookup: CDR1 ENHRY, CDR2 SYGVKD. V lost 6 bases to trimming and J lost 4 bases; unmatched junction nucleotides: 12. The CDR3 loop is CAISATSGTSGSDTQYF. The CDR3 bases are TGTGCCATCAGCGCCACCTCCGGGACTAGCGGCTCAGATACGCAGTATTTT.

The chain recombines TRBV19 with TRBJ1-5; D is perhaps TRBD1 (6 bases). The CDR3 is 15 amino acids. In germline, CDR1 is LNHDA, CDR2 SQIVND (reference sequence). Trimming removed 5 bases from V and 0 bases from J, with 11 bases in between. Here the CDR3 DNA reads TGTGCCAGTAGTCTCGGGGGCCTTAGCAATCAGCCCCAGCATTTT. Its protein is CASSLGGLSNQPQHF.

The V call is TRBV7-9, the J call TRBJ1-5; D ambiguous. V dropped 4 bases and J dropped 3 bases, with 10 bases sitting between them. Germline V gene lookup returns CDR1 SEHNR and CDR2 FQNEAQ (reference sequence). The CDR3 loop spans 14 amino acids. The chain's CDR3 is CASSYDDANQPQHF. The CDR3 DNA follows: TGTGCCAGCAGCTACGACGACGCCAATCAGCCCCAGCATTTT.

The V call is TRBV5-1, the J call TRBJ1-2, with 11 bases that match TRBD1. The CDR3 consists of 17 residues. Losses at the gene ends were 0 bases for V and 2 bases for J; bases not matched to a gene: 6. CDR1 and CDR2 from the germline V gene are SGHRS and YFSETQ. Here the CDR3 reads CASSLGQGTGGNYGYTF. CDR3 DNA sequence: TGCGCCAGCAGCTTGGGCCAAGGGACAGGGGGGAACTATGGCTACACCTTC. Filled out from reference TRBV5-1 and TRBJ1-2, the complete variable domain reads KAGVTQTPRYLIKTRGQQVTLSCSPISGHRSVSWYQQTPGQGLQFLFEYFSETQRNKGNFPGRFSGRQFSNSRSEMNVSTLELGDSALYLCASSLGQGTGGNYGYTFGSGTRLTVV.

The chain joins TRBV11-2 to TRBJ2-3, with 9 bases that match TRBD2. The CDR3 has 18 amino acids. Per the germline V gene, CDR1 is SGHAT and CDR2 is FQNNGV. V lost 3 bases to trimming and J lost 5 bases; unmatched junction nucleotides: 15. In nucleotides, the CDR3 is TGTGCCAGCAGCTTCCGGAGGTTGAGCGGGGGGCAGGGAGATACGCAGTATTTT. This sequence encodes CASSFRRLSGGQGDTQYF.

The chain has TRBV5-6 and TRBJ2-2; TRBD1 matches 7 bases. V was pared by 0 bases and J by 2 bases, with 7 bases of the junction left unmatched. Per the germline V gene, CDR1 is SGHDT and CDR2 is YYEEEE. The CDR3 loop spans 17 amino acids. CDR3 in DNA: TGTGCCAGCAGCTTGGTGCGGACAGGAGCCAACACCGGGGAGCTGTTTTTT. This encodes CASSLVRTGANTGELFF.